This T cell receptor (beta chain) was identified in a study of T cell repertoires in cytomegalovirus infection. Across the study: In public TCR beta signatures, there were indications of both CMV infection and matching HLA type.

Study-level findings and limits: Clonotype analysis showed dominance of the ex vivo response by HLA-C-restricted CMV-specific TCR beta clonotypes. Carriers of CMV and the relevant HLA type were discriminated by public TCR beta frequency.

The germline V gene has CDR1 SGHRS and CDR2 YFSETQ. Trimming took off 5 bases at V and 1 base at J, with 7 bases between the two ends. This CDR3 has 13 residues. TCRdb re-called the reads through MiXCR, storing one row per CDR3 protein. The sample has about 240,000 distinct CDR3 sequences, roughly an eighth seen once. As to this clonotype: Antigen specificity is unknown.

V is TRBV5-1 and J is TRBJ1-3; no clear D. This receptor was taken from a human donor in good health (CMV status not recorded). Some clones in this sample may be carry-over from other donors' samples. The material sequenced was PBMCs. This CDR3 is CASSEGSGNTIYF. The CDR3 bases are TGCGCCAGCAGTGAGGGATCTGGAAACACCATATATTTT.